This T cell receptor (beta chain) was observed in a study of T cells in Graves' hyperthyroidism and ophthalmopathy. Whole-study results and caveats: Before onset, by a median of approximately 6.8 months, the model predicted ophthalmopathy.

Authors of the study amplified TCR beta CDR3 regions from RNA transcripts. Carried out on the TCR CDR3, a first-round RT-PCR used the HTBI primer set. One entry per CDR3 protein results from TCRdb running MiXCR on the multiplex PCR reads. The sample shows approximately 530,000 distinct CDR3 sequences, approximately 16% of them seen only once. Comments on this clonotype: The antigen is unknown.

Per germline, CDR1 MGHRA and CDR2 YSYEKL. V was trimmed by 4 bases and J by 0 bases, leaving 13 bases between them. The CDR3 runs 16 residues. Lactation, pregnancy, other autoimmune disease or uncontrolled infection excluded patients. The TCR comes from a woman under 30 with Graves' hyperthyroidism. Sequencing used blood. The chain recombines TRBV4-1 with TRBJ1-5, with D uncertain. In DNA, the CDR3 is TGCGCCAGCAGCCCGAGCCGGGGTTATAGCAATCAGCCCCAGCATTTT. The encoded protein is CASSPSRGYSNQPQHF.